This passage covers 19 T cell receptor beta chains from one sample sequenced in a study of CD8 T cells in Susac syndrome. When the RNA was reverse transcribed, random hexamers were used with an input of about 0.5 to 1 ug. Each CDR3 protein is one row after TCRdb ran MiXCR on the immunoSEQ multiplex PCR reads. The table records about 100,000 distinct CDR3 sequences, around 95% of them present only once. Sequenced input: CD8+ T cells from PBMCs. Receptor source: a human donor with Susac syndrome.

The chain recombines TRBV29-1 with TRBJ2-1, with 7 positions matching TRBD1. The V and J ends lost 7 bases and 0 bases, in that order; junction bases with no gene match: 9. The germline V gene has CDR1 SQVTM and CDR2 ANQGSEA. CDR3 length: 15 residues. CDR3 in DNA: TGCAGCGCCGACAGGGCTACAAACTCCTACAATGAGCAGTTCTTC. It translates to CSADRATNSYNEQFF.

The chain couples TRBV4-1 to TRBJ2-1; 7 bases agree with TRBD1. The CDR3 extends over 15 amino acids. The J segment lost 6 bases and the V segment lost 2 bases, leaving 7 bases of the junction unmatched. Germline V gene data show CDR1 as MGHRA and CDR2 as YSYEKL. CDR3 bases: TGCGCCAGCAGCCAATTGACAGGGAGTATCAATGAGCAGTTCTTC. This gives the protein CASSQLTGSINEQFF.

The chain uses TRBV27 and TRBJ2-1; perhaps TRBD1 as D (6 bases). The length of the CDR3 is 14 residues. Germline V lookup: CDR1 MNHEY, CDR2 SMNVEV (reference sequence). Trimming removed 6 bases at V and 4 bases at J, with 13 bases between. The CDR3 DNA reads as TGTGCCAGCAGGGGGGACATTTCGTACAATGAGCAGTTCTTC. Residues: CASRGDISYNEQFF.

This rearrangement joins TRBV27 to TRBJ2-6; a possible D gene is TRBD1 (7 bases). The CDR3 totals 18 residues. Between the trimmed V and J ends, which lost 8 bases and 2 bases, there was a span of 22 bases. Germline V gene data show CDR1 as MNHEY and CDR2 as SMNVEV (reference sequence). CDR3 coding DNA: TGTGCCAGCGGGGGGCGACAGGGAGAAGCTGCTGGGGCCAACGTCCTGACTTTC. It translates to CASGGRQGEAAGANVLTF.

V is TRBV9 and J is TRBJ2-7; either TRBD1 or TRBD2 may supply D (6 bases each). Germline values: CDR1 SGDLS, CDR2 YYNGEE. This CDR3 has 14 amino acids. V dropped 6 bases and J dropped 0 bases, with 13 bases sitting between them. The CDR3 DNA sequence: TGTGCCAGCAACCAAGGGGGGAACTCCTACGAGCAGTACTTC. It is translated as CASNQGGNSYEQYF.

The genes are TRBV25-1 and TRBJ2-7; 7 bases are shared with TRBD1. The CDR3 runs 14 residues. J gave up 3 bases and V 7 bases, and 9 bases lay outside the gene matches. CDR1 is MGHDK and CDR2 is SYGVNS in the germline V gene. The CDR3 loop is CASTGMGQNYEQYF. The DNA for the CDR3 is TGTGCCAGCACCGGGATGGGACAGAACTACGAGCAGTACTTC.

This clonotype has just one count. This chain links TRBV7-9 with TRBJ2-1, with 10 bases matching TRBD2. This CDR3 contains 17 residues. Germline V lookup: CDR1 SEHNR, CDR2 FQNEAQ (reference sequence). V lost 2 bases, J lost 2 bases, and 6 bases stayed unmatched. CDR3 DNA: TGTGCCAGCAGCTTAAAGACAAGCGGGAGGGCCTACAATGAGCAGTTCTTC. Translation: CASSLKTSGRAYNEQFF. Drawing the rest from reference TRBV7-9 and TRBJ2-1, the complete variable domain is DTGVSQNPRHKITKRGQNVTFRCDPISEHNRLYWYRQTLGQGPEFLTYFQNEAQLEKSRLLSDRFSAERPKGSFSTLEIQRTEQGDSAMYLCASSLKTSGRAYNEQFFGPGTRLTVL.

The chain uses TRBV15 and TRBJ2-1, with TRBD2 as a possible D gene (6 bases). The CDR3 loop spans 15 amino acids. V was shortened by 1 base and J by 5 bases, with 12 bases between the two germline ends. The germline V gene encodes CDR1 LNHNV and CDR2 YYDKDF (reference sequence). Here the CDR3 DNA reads TGTGCCACCAGCAGAGCGGGAGCGGGTGACAATGAGCAGTTCTTC. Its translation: CATSRAGAGDNEQFF.

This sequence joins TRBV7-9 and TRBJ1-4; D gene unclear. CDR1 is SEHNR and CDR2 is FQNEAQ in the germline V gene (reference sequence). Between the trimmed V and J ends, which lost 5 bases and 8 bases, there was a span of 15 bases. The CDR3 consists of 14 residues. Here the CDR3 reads CASSPSAKGEKLFF. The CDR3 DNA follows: TGTGCCAGCAGCCCCTCCGCGAAAGGAGAAAAACTGTTTTTT.

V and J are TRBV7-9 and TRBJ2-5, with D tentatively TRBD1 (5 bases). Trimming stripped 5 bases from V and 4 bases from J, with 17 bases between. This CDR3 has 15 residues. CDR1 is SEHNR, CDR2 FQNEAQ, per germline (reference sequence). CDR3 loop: CASSLKDRSPETQYF. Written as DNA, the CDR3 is TGTGCCAGCAGCCTTAAAGACAGATCCCCAGAGACCCAGTACTTC. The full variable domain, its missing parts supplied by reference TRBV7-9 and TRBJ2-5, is DTGVSQNPRHKITKRGQNVTFRCDPISEHNRLYWYRQTLGQGPEFLTYFQNEAQLEKSRLLSDRFSAERPKGSFSTLEIQRTEQGDSAMYLCASSLKDRSPETQYFGPGTRLLVL.

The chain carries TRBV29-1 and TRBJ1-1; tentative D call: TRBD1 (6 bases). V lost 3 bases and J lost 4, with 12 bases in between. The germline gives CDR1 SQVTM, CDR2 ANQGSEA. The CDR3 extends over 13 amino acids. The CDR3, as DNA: TGCAGCGTTGATAACAGGGTGGGCACTGAAGCTTTCTTT. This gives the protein CSVDNRVGTEAFF.

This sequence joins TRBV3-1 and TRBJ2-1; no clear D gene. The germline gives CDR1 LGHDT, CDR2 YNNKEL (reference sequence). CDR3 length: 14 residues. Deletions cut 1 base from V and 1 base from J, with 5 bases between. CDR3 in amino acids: CASSQGSSYNEQFF. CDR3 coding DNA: TGTGCCAGCAGCCAAGGATCATCCTACAATGAGCAGTTCTTC.

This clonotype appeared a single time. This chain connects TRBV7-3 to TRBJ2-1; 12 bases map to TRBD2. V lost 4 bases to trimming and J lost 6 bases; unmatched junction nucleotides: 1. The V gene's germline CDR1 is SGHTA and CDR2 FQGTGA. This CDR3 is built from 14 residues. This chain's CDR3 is CASSSSGRANEQFF. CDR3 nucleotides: TGTGCCAGCAGCTCTAGCGGGAGGGCCAATGAGCAGTTCTTC.

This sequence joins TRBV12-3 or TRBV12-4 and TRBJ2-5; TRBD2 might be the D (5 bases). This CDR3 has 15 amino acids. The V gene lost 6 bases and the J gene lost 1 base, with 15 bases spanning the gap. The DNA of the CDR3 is TGTGCCAGCAGGGGGAATAGCGTGTCCCAAGAGACCCAGTACTTC. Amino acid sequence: CASRGNSVSQETQYF.

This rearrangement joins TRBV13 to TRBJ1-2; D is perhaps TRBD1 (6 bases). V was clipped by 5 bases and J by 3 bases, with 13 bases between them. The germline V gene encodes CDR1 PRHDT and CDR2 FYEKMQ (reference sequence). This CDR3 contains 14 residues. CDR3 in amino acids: CASSPRTADYGYTF. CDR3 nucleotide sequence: TGTGCCAGCAGCCCAAGGACAGCTGACTATGGCTACACCTTC. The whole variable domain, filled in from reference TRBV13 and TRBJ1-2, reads AAGVIQSPRHLIKEKRETATLKCYPIPRHDTVYWYQQGPGQDPQFLISFYEKMQSDKGSIPDRFSAQQFSDYHSELNMSSLELGDSALYFCASSPRTADYGYTFGSGTRLTVV.

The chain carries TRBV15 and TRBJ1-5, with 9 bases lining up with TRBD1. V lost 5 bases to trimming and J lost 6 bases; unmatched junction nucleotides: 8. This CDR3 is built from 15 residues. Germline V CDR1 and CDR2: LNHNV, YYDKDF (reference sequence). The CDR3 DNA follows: TGTGCCACCAGCGCGGGACAGGGCCGGGGTCAGCCCCAGCATTTT. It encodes CATSAGQGRGQPQHF.

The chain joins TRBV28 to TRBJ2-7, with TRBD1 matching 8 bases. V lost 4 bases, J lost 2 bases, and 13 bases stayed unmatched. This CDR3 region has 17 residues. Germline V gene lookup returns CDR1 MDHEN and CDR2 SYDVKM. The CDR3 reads CASSSPATGAGTYEQYF. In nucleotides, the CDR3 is TGTGCCAGCAGTTCTCCTGCGACAGGGGCTGGGACCTACGAGCAGTACTTC.

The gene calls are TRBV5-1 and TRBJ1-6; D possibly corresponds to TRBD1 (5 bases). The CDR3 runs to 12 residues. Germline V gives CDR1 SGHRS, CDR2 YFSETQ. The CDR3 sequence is CASQQENSPLHF. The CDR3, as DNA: TGCGCTAGCCAACAGGAGAATTCACCCCTCCACTTT.

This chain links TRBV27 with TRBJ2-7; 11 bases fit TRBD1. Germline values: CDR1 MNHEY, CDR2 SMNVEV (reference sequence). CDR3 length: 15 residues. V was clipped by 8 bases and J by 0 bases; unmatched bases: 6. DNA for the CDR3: TGTGCCAGCGCGGAGGGGACAGGGGGCTCCTACGAGCAGTACTTC. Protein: CASAEGTGGSYEQYF.